This note documents a single TCR beta chain sequence. Its antigen is currently unknown. Germline V gene data show CDR1 as GTSNPN and CDR2 as SVGIG (reference sequence). V dropped 1 base and J dropped 3; count of bases not matched to a gene: 7. This CDR3 spans 15 amino acids. Negative isolation was used for CD8+ and CD4+ T cells, and FACS enrichment was applied to TEMRA cells. These data come from a study of CD8 T cells in Susac syndrome. Findings and limits, study-wide: An acknowledgment was made by the study that its TCR sequencing and HLA analysis involved relatively few individuals.

Roughly 0.45 to 1 ug RNA was reverse transcribed with random hexamers. Via MiXCR, TCRdb re-called the immunoSEQ multiplex PCR reads, giving one row per CDR3 protein. Here the sample spans 400,000 or so distinct CDR3 sequences, more than 70% being singletons. The sequencing sample was made of CD8+ T cells from PBMCs. The clonotype comes from a human donor with multiple sclerosis. The chain carries TRBV30 and TRBJ2-3; 7 bases align to TRBD2. Here the CDR3 DNA reads TGTGCCTGGAGTGCCCAGCGGGGAGTTACAGATACGCAGTATTTT. Encoded protein: CAWSAQRGVTDTQYF.